This is a list of T cell receptor beta chains from one sample in a study of robustness of blood B and T cell sequencing. TCRdb reprocessed the PCR reads with MiXCR, giving one entry per CDR3 protein. The sample includes roughly 1,100 distinct CDR3 sequences, approximately 72% seen only once; the top ten take around two fifths. Sequenced sample: peripheral blood. These receptors all stem from a human donor in good health. Each CDR3 is given with its conserved first and last residue. The order of the fields is CDR3 protein, CDR3 DNA, V gene, J gene, D gene, clone size. D genes are given only for firm matches. Size tells how often a clone was seen (once, few, many) or the class of an expanded clone, and some rows leave it out.

CDR3 protein: CASSVVPGPAGYGYTF; CDR3 DNA: TGTGCCAGCAGCGTGGTTCCGGGACCGGCTGGCTATGGCTACACCTTC; V gene: TRBV7-7; J gene: TRBJ1-2; D gene: -; clone size: -
CDR3 protein: CAISGTGGLANYGYTF; CDR3 DNA: TGTGCCATCAGTGGAACAGGGGGCTTAGCTAACTATGGCTACACCTTC; V gene: TRBV10-3; J gene: TRBJ1-2; D gene: TRBD1; clone size: -
CDR3 protein: CAWSLEGALSYEQYF; CDR3 DNA: TGTGCCTGGAGTTTGGAGGGGGCGCTGAGCTACGAGCAGTACTTC; V gene: TRBV30; J gene: TRBJ2-7; D gene: -; clone size: few
CDR3 protein: CASGARGLGEQFF; CDR3 DNA: TGTGCCAGCGGAGCCAGGGGGCTGGGTGAGCAGTTCTTC; V gene: TRBV6-1; J gene: TRBJ2-1; D gene: TRBD1; clone size: -
CDR3 protein: CATSEGGTVLQETQYF; CDR3 DNA: TGTGCCACCAGTGAGGGGGGGACAGTCCTCCAAGAGACCCAGTACTTC; V gene: TRBV24-1; J gene: TRBJ2-5; D gene: -; clone size: -
CDR3 protein: CASSQEEGPGNTIYF; CDR3 DNA: TGTGCCAGCAGCCAAGAGGAGGGGCCTGGAAACACCATATATTTT; V gene: TRBV4-2; J gene: TRBJ1-3; D gene: -; clone size: -
CDR3 protein: CAWSVQETGDTQYF; CDR3 DNA: TGTGCCTGGAGTGTACAGGAGACAGGCGATACGCAGTATTTT; V gene: TRBV30; J gene: TRBJ2-3; D gene: -; clone size: -
CDR3 protein: CSAFKYNEQFF; CDR3 DNA: TGCAGTGCTTTTAAATACAATGAGCAGTTCTTC; V gene: TRBV20-1; J gene: TRBJ2-1; D gene: -; clone size: -
CDR3 protein: CASSRTWDGELFF; CDR3 DNA: TGTGCCAGCAGTCGCACTTGGGACGGGGAGCTGTTTTTT; V gene: TRBV6-1; J gene: TRBJ2-2; D gene: -; clone size: -
CDR3 protein: CASSRTGRPYEQYF; CDR3 DNA: TGTGCCAGCAGTCGTACAGGGAGACCCTACGAGCAGTACTTC; V gene: TRBV6-5; J gene: TRBJ2-7; D gene: -; clone size: -
CDR3 protein: CASSLADYNYGYTF; CDR3 DNA: TGTGCCAGCAGTTTGGCAGATTATAACTATGGCTACACCTTC; V gene: TRBV5-5; J gene: TRBJ1-2; D gene: -; clone size: -
CDR3 protein: CSVSTGSYEQYF; CDR3 DNA: TGCAGCGTCTCGACAGGTTCCTACGAGCAGTACTTC; V gene: TRBV29-1; J gene: TRBJ2-7; D gene: -; clone size: -
CDR3 protein: CASSLDVLGDTEAFF; CDR3 DNA: TGTGCCAGCAGCTTGGACGTCCTTGGGGACACTGAAGCTTTCTTT; V gene: TRBV5-6; J gene: TRBJ1-1; D gene: -; clone size: -
CDR3 protein: CASSLREEQYF; CDR3 DNA: TGTGCCAGCAGCCTCCGGGAGGAGCAGTACTTC; V gene: TRBV5-4; J gene: TRBJ2-7; D gene: -; clone size: -
CDR3 protein: CASSYTATVGGEKLFF; CDR3 DNA: TGTGCCAGCAGTTACACCGCGACAGTCGGGGGTGAAAAACTGTTTTTT; V gene: TRBV6-5; J gene: TRBJ1-4; D gene: -; clone size: large
CDR3 protein: CASSPNGRNGYTF; CDR3 DNA: TGTGCCAGCAGCCCGAATGGGCGAAATGGCTACACCTTC; V gene: TRBV7-2; J gene: TRBJ1-2; D gene: -; clone size: -
CDR3 protein: CAISEPKPWDRSYGYTF; CDR3 DNA: TGTGCCATCAGTGAGCCGAAACCGTGGGACAGGTCCTATGGCTACACCTTC; V gene: TRBV10-3; J gene: TRBJ1-2; D gene: TRBD1; clone size: -